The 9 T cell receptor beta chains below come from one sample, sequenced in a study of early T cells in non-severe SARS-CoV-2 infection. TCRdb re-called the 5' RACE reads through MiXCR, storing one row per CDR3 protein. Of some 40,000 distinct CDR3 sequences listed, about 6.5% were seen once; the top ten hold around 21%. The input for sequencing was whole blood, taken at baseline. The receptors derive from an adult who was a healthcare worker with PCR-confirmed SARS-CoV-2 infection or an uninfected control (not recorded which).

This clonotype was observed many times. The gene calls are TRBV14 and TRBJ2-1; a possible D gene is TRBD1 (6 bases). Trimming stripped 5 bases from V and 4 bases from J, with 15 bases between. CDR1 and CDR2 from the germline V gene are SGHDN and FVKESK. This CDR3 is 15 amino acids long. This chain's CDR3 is CASSTGTQIYNEQFF. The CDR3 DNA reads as TGTGCCAGCAGCACCGGGACACAGATTTACAATGAGCAGTTCTTC.

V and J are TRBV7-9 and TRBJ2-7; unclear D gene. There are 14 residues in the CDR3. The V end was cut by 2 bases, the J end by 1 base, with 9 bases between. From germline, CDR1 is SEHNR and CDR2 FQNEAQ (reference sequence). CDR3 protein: CASSLNSRSYEQYF. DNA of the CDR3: TGTGCCAGCAGCTTAAATTCCCGGTCCTACGAGCAGTACTTC.

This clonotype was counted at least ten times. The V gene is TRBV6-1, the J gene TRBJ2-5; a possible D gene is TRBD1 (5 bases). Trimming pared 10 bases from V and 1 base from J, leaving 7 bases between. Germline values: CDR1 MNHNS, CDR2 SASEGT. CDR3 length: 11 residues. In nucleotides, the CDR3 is TGTGCCACGACAGCCCAAGAGACCCAGTACTTC. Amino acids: CATTAQETQYF.

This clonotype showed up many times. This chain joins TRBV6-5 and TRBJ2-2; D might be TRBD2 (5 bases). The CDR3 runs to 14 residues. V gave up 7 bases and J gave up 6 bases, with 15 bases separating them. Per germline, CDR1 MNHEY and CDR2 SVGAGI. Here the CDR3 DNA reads TGTGCCAGCAAAGAGGGTTCCCTCCCCGGGGAGCTGTTTTTT. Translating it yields CASKEGSLPGELFF.

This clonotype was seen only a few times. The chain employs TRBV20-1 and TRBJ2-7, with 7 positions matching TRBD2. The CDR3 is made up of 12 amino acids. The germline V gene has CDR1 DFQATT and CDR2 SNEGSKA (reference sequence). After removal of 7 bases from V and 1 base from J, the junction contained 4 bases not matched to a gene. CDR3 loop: CSVRAGSYEQYF. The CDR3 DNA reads TGCAGTGTACGAGCGGGATCCTACGAGCAGTACTTC.

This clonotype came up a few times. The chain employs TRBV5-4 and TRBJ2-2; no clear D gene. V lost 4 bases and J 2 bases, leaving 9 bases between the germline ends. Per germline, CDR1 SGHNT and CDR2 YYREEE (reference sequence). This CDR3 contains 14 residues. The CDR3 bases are TGTGCCAGCAGCCCGTCCTACAACACCGGGGAGCTGTTTTTT. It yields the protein CASSPSYNTGELFF.

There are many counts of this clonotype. The CDR3, as DNA: TGTGCCAGCAGTTGGACAGGGGGGAATGAAAAACTGTTTTTT. The encoded protein is CASSWTGGNEKLFF. The genes are TRBV12-3 or TRBV12-4 and TRBJ1-4, with 10 positions matching TRBD1. Trimming removed 4 bases from V and 5 bases from J; junction bases left unmatched: 1. This CDR3 comprises 14 residues.

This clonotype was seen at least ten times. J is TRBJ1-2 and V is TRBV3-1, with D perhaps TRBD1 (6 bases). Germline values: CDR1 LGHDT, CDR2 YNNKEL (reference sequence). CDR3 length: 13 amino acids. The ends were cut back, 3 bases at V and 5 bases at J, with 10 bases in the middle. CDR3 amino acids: CASSQGGAYGYTF. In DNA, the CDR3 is TGTGCCAGCAGCCAGGGGGGGGCGTATGGCTACACCTTC.

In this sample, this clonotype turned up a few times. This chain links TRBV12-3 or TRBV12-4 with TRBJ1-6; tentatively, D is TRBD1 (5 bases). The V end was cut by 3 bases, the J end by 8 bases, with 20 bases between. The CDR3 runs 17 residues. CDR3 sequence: CASSFIIGTGPDSPLHF. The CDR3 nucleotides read TGTGCCAGCAGTTTCATCATTGGTACGGGGCCCGATTCACCCCTCCACTTT.